These 14 T cell receptor beta chains came from one sample sequenced in a study of blood T cell repertoires in COVID-19. Clones were read by immunoSEQ multiplex PCR, and TCRdb kept only the in-frame ones, dropping some. Among 85,000 to 110,000 clones listed, almost 90% were seen once. The sequenced sample consisted of peripheral blood. These receptors were taken from a human donor in a cohort sampled during active COVID-19.

The genes are TRBV10-3 and TRBJ1-5, with D uncertain. There are 13 residues in the CDR3. With 10 bases removed from V and 0 bases from J, the gap between germline ends came to 10 bases. The germline CDR1 and CDR2 sequences are ENHRY and SYGVKD. CDR3 protein: CATMGSSNQPQHF. The DNA of the CDR3 is TGTGCCACCATGGGGAGTAGCAATCAGCCCCAGCATTTT.

The gene calls are TRBV7-6 and TRBJ2-7; 9 bases are shared with TRBD2. Germline V lookup: CDR1 SGHVS, CDR2 FNYEAQ. The CDR3 sequence is 15 residues long. V shed 5 bases, J shed 1 base, and the junction held 6 bases outside the gene matches. The CDR3 loop is CASSPSGGPSYEQYF. The CDR3 bases are TGTGCCAGCAGCCCAAGCGGGGGGCCTTCCTACGAGCAGTACTTC.

The chain is built from TRBV2 and TRBJ1-1, with D perhaps matching TRBD1 (5 bases). CDR1 and CDR2 (germline): SNHLY, FYNNEI. This CDR3 spans 13 amino acids. Trimming pared 7 bases from V and 1 base from J, leaving 10 bases between. The CDR3 loop is CASKRQTNTEAFF. In DNA form, the CDR3 reads TGTGCCAGCAAACGACAGACGAACACTGAAGCTTTCTTT.

As concerns this clone: Within the sample, other DNA sequences also encode this same CDR3. V and J are TRBV12-3 or TRBV12-4 and TRBJ2-5; unclear D gene. The CDR3 sequence is 11 residues long. Trimming shortened V by 3 bases and J by 4 bases, and 3 bases separated the two germline ends. CDR3: CASSFRETQYF. The CDR3 bases are TGTGCCAGCAGTTTCCGAGAGACCCAGTACTTC.

The V and J genes are TRBV18 and TRBJ1-1; no clear D. With 3 bases removed from V and 4 bases from J, the gap between germline ends came to 12 bases. This CDR3 region has 14 residues. Germline V lookup: CDR1 KGHSH, CDR2 LQKENI. The CDR3, as DNA: TGTGCCAGCTCACCGAGTGGAGGTTTCACTGAAGCTTTCTTT. It yields the protein CASSPSGGFTEAFF.

V usage is TRBV18 and J usage is TRBJ2-5, with D maybe TRBD2 (6 bases). V was cut by 2 bases and J by 3 bases, with 13 bases left in between. The CDR3 totals 15 residues. Per germline, CDR1 KGHSH and CDR2 LQKENI. In nucleotides, the CDR3 is TGTGCCAGCTCACCAAGGCGGGGCCGGGAAGAGACCCAGTACTTC. It encodes CASSPRRGREETQYF.

The V and J genes are TRBV30 and TRBJ2-6; a possible D gene is TRBD2 (6 bases). Germline assignment: CDR1 GTSNPN and CDR2 SVGIG (reference sequence). The germline V and J ends were trimmed by 3 bases and 2 bases, with 8 bases remaining between them. The CDR3 loop spans 14 amino acids. The CDR3 DNA reads TGTGCCTGGAGGTGGGGGGCTGGGGCCAACGTCCTGACTTTC. Protein product: CAWRWGAGANVLTF.

The chain is built from TRBV10-1 and TRBJ1-3; D is ambiguous. Germline CDR1 WNHNN, CDR2 SYGVQD (reference sequence). V lost 0 bases and J lost 0, with 9 bases in between. CDR3 size: 16 residues. The CDR3 loop reads CASSESRGSSGNTIYF. The CDR3 region has the DNA TGCGCCAGCAGTGAGTCGCGGGGTTCCTCTGGAAACACCATATATTTT.

The rearrangement uses TRBV4-1 and TRBJ2-3, with D possibly being TRBD2 (5 bases). The CDR3 spans 13 residues. Germline V lookup: CDR1 MGHRA, CDR2 YSYEKL. Trimming removed 2 bases from V and 10 bases from J, with 13 bases in between. In DNA form, the CDR3 reads TGCGCCAGCAGCCAATTGCTAGGAGGTCCGCAGTATTTT. Translated, it gives CASSQLLGGPQYF.

J is TRBJ2-5 and V is TRBV7-3, with unresolved D. Germline CDR1 and CDR2: SGHTA and FQGTGA. V was pared by 5 bases and J by 5 bases, with 12 bases between. The CDR3 runs to 13 residues. Here the CDR3 DNA reads TGTGCCAGCAGCAAAAATCACGGGGAGACCCAGTACTTC. It encodes CASSKNHGETQYF. Based on the CDR3 plus reference TRBV7-3 and TRBJ2-5, the full variable domain is GAGVSQTPSNKVTEKGKYVELRCDPISGHTALYWYRQSLGQGPEFLIYFQGTGAADDSGLPNDRFFAVRPEGSVSTLKIQRTERGDSAVYLCASSKNHGETQYFGPGTRLLVL.

This clone came up once. This chain uses TRBV28 with TRBJ2-2; D remains ambiguous. CDR3 length: 16 residues. The germline V gene has CDR1 MDHEN and CDR2 SYDVKM. V lost 3 bases and J 2 bases, leaving 13 bases between the germline ends. The CDR3 DNA is TGTGCCAGCAGTTTTTCGACTTTCCTAAACACCGGGGAGCTGTTTTTT. It yields the protein CASSFSTFLNTGELFF.

The chain links TRBV2 to TRBJ2-5, with 9 bases identical to TRBD1. The germline gives CDR1 SNHLY, CDR2 FYNNEI. This CDR3 has 15 amino acids. V lost 2 bases and J lost 2; bases outside the gene matches: 3. The CDR3 spells CASSEIQGAQETQYF. CDR3 nucleotides: TGTGCCAGCAGTGAAATACAGGGGGCTCAAGAGACCCAGTACTTC.

The rearrangement joins TRBV6-1 to TRBJ1-6; D unresolved. The CDR3 runs 16 residues. The germline CDR1 and CDR2 sequences are MNHNS and SASEGT. Trimming shortened V by 3 bases and J by 7 bases, and 16 bases separated the two germline ends. The CDR3 region has the DNA TGTGCCAGCAGTGAGTTCCCAGGCTCCCGAAATTCACCCCTCCACTTT. Translation: CASSEFPGSRNSPLHF.

The CDR3 DNA reads as TGTGCCAGCAGCCGGGACAGGAGCACAGATACGCAGTATTTT. Translated, it gives CASSRDRSTDTQYF. The J gene is TRBJ2-3, the V gene TRBV7-2, with TRBD1 matching over 8 bases. CDR1 is SGHTA and CDR2 is FQGNSA in the germline V gene. The CDR3 totals 14 residues. The V and J ends lost 5 bases and 0 bases, in that order; junction bases with no gene match: 1. The whole variable domain, remainder taken from reference TRBV7-2 and TRBJ2-3, is GAGVSQSPSNKVTEKGKDVELRCDPISGHTALYWYRQSLGQGLEFLIYFQGNSAPDKSGLPSDRFSAERTGGSVSTLTIQRTQQEDSAVYLCASSRDRSTDTQYFGPGTRLTVL.